Sequencing of this TCR beta chain was carried out in a study of cytomegalovirus exposure and HLA in healthy donors. Overall study results and limits: TCR beta V- and J-gene trimming, according to a later analysis, was linked to a missense DCLRE1C variant. In a later analysis, around 18,000 TCR beta sequences were associated with HLA alleles at 0.05 false discovery rate.

The CDR3 length is 15 residues. Germline CDR1 reads LGHNA; CDR2 reads YNFKEQ. Both 60 Vbeta primers and 13 Jbeta primers went into the PCR. Generated by immunoSEQ multiplex PCR, the TCRdb table keeps only in-frame clones and is missing some. Altogether about 60,000 clones are present, about 82% being singletons, with the ten largest covering about 1.4%. Turning to this clone: Its antigen is not known.

The receptor was isolated from a man aged 25-45 years in good health and CMV-seronegative. The rearrangement uses TRBV4-2 and TRBJ2-5; TRBD1 aligns across 9 bases. The end of the DNA is better explained by TRBJ2-7, so the J call may be wrong. The source material was PBMCs. This CDR3 is CASSQGTGDSYEQYF. CDR3 bases: TGTGCCAGCAGCCAAGGGACAGGGGACTCCTACGAGCAGTACTTC.